A selection of T cell receptor beta chains follows, all from one sample in a study of PD-L1 blockade in urothelial cancer. Produced via immunoSEQ multiplex PCR; TCRdb's table is partial and in-frame only. The repertoire consists of approximately 47,000 clones, with more than 80% occurring once and the leading ten covering about 10%. The source was PBMCs, collected around atezolizumab (anti-PD-L1) treatment. These receptors originate from a man aged 70-80 years with urothelial cancer. The CDR3 runs from the conserved cysteine through the conserved F or W.

V	J	CDR3
TRBV7-9	TRBJ1-4	CASSLNQGAGNEKLFF
TRBV19	TRBJ1-5	CASTSGLHQPQHF
TRBV6-5	TRBJ2-7	CASSYSLAGGGYEQYF
TRBV7-9	TRBJ2-7	CASSFAGQGGVEQYF
TRBV2	TRBJ2-5	CASSGSQETQYF
TRBV5-4	TRBJ2-1	CASSLGTRDNEQFF
TRBV10-3	TRBJ2-3	CAISDSGRDSDTQYF
TRBV19	TRBJ2-5	CASSPPSAGPPRTQYF
TRBV5-6	TRBJ2-5	CASSWGQGVSETQYF
TRBV27	TRBJ1-2	CASSLMGQGAYGYTF
TRBV2	TRBJ2-7	CASRKRDPSYEQYF
TRBV28	TRBJ2-5	CASSWRSAGQETQYF
TRBV18	TRBJ2-7	CASSVARGAYEQYF
TRBV4-2	TRBJ2-4	CASSPHAGLAKNIQYF
TRBV28	TRBJ2-7	CASSFFAQGRGSYEQYF
TRBV30	TRBJ1-4	CAGRDRAVEKLFF
TRBV27	TRBJ2-2	CASSWGRAGELFF
TRBV18	TRBJ2-7	CASSPVDNHEQYF
TRBV27	TRBJ1-2	CASSLGTGFGYTF
TRBV2	TRBJ2-5	CASSVDGEETQYF
TRBV5-6	TRBJ2-7	CASSYGTSGYEQYF
TRBV6-6	TRBJ2-5	CASSDAGGQETQYF
TRBV5-1	TRBJ2-5	CASSLDGQGQQETQYF
TRBV29-1	TRBJ1-1	CSVGYRNTEAFF
TRBV5-1	TRBJ2-2	CASSFVTTANTGELFF
TRBV21-1	TRBJ1-5	CASSKLGHPGEYSNQPQHF
TRBV28	TRBJ1-4	CASSLAAGGNEKLFF
TRBV27	TRBJ2-1	CASSRLAGGSNNEQFF
TRBV5-1	TRBJ2-5	CASSLGQGAETQYF
TRBV14	TRBJ2-7	CASSQDLSPGYSYEQYF
TRBV12-2	TRBJ2-2	CASRLGQGSTGELFF
TRBV5-1	TRBJ1-5	CASSLGQGEGPQHF
TRBV28	TRBJ2-7	CASSLGQGPNEQYF
TRBV7-9	TRBJ1-1	CASSLARDIEAFF
TRBV19	TRBJ1-5	CASTLAVSNQPQHF
TRBV9	TRBJ2-5	CASSSELAEGQETQYF
TRBV4-1	TRBJ2-1	CASSQGIFSLAGVNEQFF
TRBV12-5	TRBJ1-2	CASGLEGYGYTF
TRBV5-5	TRBJ2-7	CASSLEWDSSYEQYF
TRBV4-1	TRBJ2-3	CASSQVMSGGTDTQYF
TRBV5-5	TRBJ2-7	CASSLGGGFEQYF
TRBV5-4	TRBJ1-4	CASSADRTGEKLFF
TRBV11-2	TRBJ2-5	CASSSYPTGLGETQYF
TRBV19	TRBJ2-7	CASSPGLATHEQYF
TRBV7-3	TRBJ2-7	CASSLTPEGYEQYF
TRBV6-5	TRBJ1-4	CASSGTGFNEKLFF
TRBV5-6	TRBJ2-5	CASSFGDREETQYF
TRBV15	TRBJ1-1	CATSRDWGERDTEAFF
TRBV18	TRBJ2-7	CASSPTTGAFAEQYF
TRBV5-4	TRBJ2-7	CASSFTGGGDEQYF
TRBV5-1	TRBJ2-3	CASSLGLAGADHTDTQYF
TRBV4-1	TRBJ2-3	CASSPRGDTQYF
TRBV10-1	TRBJ1-1	CASSEFGEMNTEAFF